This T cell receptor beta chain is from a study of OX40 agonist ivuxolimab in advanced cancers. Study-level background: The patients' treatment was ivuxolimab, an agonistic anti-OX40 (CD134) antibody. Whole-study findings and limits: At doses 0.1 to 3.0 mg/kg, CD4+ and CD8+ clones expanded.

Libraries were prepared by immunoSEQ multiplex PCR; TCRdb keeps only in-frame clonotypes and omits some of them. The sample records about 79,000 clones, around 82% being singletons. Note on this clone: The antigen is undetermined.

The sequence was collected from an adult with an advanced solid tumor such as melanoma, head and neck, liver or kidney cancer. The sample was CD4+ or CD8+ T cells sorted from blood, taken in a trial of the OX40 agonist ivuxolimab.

The CDR3 loop reads CASGSMGTQYF. In nucleotides, the CDR3 is TGTGCTAGTGGTTCCATGGGGACCCAGTACTTC. The chain links TRBV12-5 to TRBJ2-5; no clear D gene. CDR3 size: 11 residues. The V end was cut by 4 bases, the J end by 7 bases, with 7 bases between. From germline, CDR1 is LGHNT and CDR2 FRNRAP.